This entry is about one T cell receptor beta chain. Antigen: not known. Time point given: pre-sensitization, week 0. Treatment defined: therapeutic diphenylcyclopropenone sensitization with weekly scalp DPC. This specimen belongs to a study of human T cells and chemical hapten exposure. Findings and caveats of the study: Compared with pre-sensitization or healthy control sets, expanded TCRs clustered more.

In the original workflow: Sampled TCR counts reached a median of around 100,000 per sample, with values ranging from about 23,224 to 690,600. TCRdb re-analysed the RACE reads in MiXCR, keeping a single row per CDR3 protein. TCRdb, not the authors, supplied the V and J calls. The data show 65,000 to 90,000 distinct CDR3 sequences, with about 14% seen just once and 4% to 6% held by the top ten. Germline V gene lookup returns CDR1 SNHLY and CDR2 FYNNEI. Trimming removed 4 bases at V and 6 bases at J, with 18 bases between. The CDR3 spans 15 residues. This specimen consisted of whole blood, obtained in connection with sensitization to the hapten diphenylcyclopropenone (DPC). This receptor was obtained from a woman aged 45-59 years with alopecia areata. Some clones in this sample may be carry-over from other donors' samples. The chain uses TRBV2 and TRBJ1-2; a weak D match, TRBD1 (6 bases). CDR3 nucleotide sequence: TGTGCCAGCAGTGCAAGATCCGGGACATCCCATGGCTACACCTTC. This codes for CASSARSGTSHGYTF.